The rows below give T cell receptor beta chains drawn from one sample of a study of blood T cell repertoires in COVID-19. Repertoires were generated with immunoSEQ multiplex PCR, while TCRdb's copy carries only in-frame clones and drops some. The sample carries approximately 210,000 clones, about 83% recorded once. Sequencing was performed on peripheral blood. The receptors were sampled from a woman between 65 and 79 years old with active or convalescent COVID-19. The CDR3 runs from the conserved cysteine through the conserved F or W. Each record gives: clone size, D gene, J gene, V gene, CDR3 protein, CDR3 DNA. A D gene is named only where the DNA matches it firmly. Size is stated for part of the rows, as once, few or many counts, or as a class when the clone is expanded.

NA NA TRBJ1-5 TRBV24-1 CATSEQGRSNQPQHF TGTGCCACCAGTGAGCAGGGCCGGAGCAATCAGCCCCAGCATTTT
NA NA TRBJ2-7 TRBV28 CASSLGHGEQYF TGTGCCAGCAGTCTCGGACACGGCGAGCAGTACTTC
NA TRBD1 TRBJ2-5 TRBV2 CASSRQGRGETQYF TGTGCCAGCAGCAGACAGGGGCGCGGAGAGACCCAGTACTTC
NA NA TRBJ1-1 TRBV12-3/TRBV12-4 CASVYRANTEAFF TGTGCCAGCGTCTACAGGGCGAACACTGAAGCTTTCTTT
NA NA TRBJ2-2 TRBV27 CASSLQGSYTGELFF TGTGCCAGCAGTTTACAGGGGTCATACACCGGGGAGCTGTTTTTT
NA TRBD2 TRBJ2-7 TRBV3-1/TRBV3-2 CASSPGLAEQYF TGTGCCAGCAGCCCGGGACTAGCGGAGCAGTACTTC
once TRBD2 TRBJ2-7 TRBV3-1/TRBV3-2 CASSQSSGSYEQYF TGTGCCAGCAGCCAATCTAGCGGGAGCTACGAGCAGTACTTC
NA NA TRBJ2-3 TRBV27 CASSSGATGSSTDTQYF TGTGCCAGCAGTTCGGGAGCGACAGGGAGTAGCACAGATACGCAGTATTTT
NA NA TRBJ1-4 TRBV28 CASSLEVWRVSEKLFF TGTGCCAGCAGTTTAGAGGTGTGGAGGGTTAGCGAAAAACTGTTTTTT
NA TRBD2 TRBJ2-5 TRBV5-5 CASSSMAGAAQETQYF TGTGCCAGCAGCTCCATGGCGGGAGCCGCCCAAGAGACCCAGTACTTC
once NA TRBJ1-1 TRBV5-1 CASSLQGPMTEAFF TGCGCCAGCAGCTTGCAGGGGCCTATGACTGAAGCTTTCTTT
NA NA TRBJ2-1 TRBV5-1 CASSALALPNEQFF TGCGCCAGCAGCGCCCTAGCTCTACCCAATGAGCAGTTCTTC
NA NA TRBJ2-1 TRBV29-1 CSVEDADEQFF TGCAGCGTTGAAGACGCGGATGAGCAGTTCTTC